This TCR beta chain was recorded in a study of cytomegalovirus exposure and HLA in healthy donors. CDR1 LGHNA and CDR2 YNFKEQ come from the germline V gene. This CDR3 comprises 16 residues. The ends lost 0 bases at V and 4 bases at J; junction bases unmatched: 4. The PCR used 60 Vbeta and 13 Jbeta primers. The method was immunoSEQ multiplex PCR; TCRdb's version includes in-frame clones alone and lacks a portion of them. The table lists roughly 170,000 clones, approximately 80% of them singletons. V and J are TRBV4-2 and TRBJ2-1; 9 bases are shared with TRBD2. This TCR was sampled from a girl aged 2 to 9 in good health and CMV-seropositive. Sequenced input: PBMCs. DNA of the CDR3: TGTGCCAGCAGCCAAGAGGGAGCGGGAGGATACAATGAGCAGTTCTTC. It translates to CASSQEGAGGYNEQFF.